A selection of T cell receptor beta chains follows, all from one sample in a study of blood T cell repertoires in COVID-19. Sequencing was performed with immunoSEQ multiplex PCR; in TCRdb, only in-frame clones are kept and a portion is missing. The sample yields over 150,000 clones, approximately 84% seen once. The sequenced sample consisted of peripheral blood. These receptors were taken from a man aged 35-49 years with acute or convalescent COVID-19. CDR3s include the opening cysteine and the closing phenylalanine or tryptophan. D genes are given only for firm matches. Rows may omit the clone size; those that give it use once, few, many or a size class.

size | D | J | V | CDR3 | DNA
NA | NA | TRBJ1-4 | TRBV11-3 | CASSEDRSNEKLFF | TGTGCCAGCAGCGAGGACAGAAGTAATGAAAAACTGTTTTTT
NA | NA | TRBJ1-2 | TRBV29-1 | CSVEVGAGNYGYTF | TGCAGCGTTGAAGTGGGCGCGGGGAACTATGGCTACACCTTC
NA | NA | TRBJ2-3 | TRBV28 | CASSFDSRSPDTQYF | TGTGCCAGCAGTTTCGACAGTCGGAGCCCAGATACGCAGTATTTT
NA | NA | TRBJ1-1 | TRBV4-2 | CASSQAMNTEAFF | TGTGCCAGCAGCCAAGCCATGAACACTGAAGCTTTCTTT
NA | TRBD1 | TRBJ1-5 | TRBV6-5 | CASSPTGLGNQPQHF | TGTGCCAGCAGCCCGACAGGGTTGGGCAATCAGCCCCAGCATTTT
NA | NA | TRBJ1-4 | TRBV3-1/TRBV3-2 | CASSQERRVIVEKLFF | TGTGCCAGCAGCCAAGAACGCAGGGTTATTGTGGAAAAACTGTTTTTT
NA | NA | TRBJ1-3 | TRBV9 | CASSVDPGASTGNTIYF | TGTGCCAGCAGCGTAGACCCAGGGGCGTCTACCGGAAACACCATATATTTT
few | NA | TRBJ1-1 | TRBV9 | CASSVEGGRTEAFF | TGTGCCAGCAGCGTAGAAGGAGGGCGCACTGAAGCTTTCTTT
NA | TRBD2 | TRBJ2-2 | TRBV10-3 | CAISPRLSGGVSGELFF | TGTGCCATCAGCCCAAGACTTAGCGGGGGGGTGTCCGGGGAGCTGTTTTTT
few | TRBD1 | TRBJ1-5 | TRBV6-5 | CASRPDRVGQPQHF | TGTGCCAGCAGACCGGACAGGGTAGGACAGCCCCAGCATTTT
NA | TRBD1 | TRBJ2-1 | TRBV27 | CARSKRQGEPDEQFF | TGTGCCCGCAGTAAACGACAGGGGGAGCCGGATGAGCAGTTCTTC
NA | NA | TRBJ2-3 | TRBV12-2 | CASRPNPGTDTQYF | TGTGCAAGTCGCCCCAATCCGGGCACAGATACGCAGTATTTT
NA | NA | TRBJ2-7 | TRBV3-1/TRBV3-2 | CASSQGQGWYEQYF | TGTGCCAGCAGCCAAGGGCAGGGCTGGTACGAGCAGTACTTC
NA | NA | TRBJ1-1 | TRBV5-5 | CASSLSPTGFGISVTEAFF | TGTGCCAGCAGCCTATCCCCAACAGGGTTTGGTATATCGGTCACTGAAGCTTTCTTT
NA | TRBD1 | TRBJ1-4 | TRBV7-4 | CASSFDRACEKLFF | TGTGCCAGCAGCTTCGACAGGGCATGTGAAAAACTGTTTTTT
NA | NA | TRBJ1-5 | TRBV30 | CAWSAPRQPQHF | TGTGCCTGGAGTGCCCCTAGACAGCCCCAGCATTTT
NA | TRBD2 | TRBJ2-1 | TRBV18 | CASSLSGTSFYEQFF | TGTGCCAGCTCGCTTTCCGGGACTAGTTTCTATGAGCAGTTCTTC
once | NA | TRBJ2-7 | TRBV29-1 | CSIGRGNDEQYF | TGCAGCATCGGGAGAGGGAATGACGAGCAGTACTTC
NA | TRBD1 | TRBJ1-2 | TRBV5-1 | CASSAKTGQGIGYGYTF | TGCGCCAGCAGCGCGAAGACGGGACAGGGGATAGGCTATGGCTACACCTTC
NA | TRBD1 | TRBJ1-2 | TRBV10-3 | CATSAATGNNGYTF | TGTGCCACCTCCGCCGCGACAGGGAACAATGGCTACACCTTC
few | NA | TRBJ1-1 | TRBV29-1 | CSVQWGGGNTEAFF | TGCAGCGTACAGTGGGGAGGAGGTAACACTGAAGCTTTCTTT
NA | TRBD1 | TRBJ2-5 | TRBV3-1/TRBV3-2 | CASSHTDRRKETQYF | TGTGCCAGCAGCCATACGGACAGGCGGAAAGAGACCCAGTACTTC
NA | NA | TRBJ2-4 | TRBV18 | CASSPDATVKNIQYF | TGTGCCAGCTCACCAGACGCGACAGTCAAAAACATTCAGTACTTC
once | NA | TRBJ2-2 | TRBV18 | CASSPLGHPSTGELFF | TGTGCCAGCTCACCACTGGGACACCCCAGCACCGGGGAGCTGTTTTTT
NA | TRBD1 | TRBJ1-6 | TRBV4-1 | CASSQGQGSPLHF | TGCGCCAGCAGCCAAGGACAGGGTTCACCCCTCCACTTT
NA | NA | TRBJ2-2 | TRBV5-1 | CASSLAGVLGELFF | TGCGCCAGCAGCTTGGCAGGGGTCTTGGGGGAGCTGTTTTTT
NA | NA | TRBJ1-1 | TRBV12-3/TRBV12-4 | CASRRYTEAFF | TGTGCCAGCAGGCGGTACACTGAAGCTTTCTTT